The 17 T cell receptor beta chains reported below all come from one sample, sequenced in a study of T cells in localized non-small cell lung cancer. The repertoire was sequenced with immunoSEQ multiplex PCR; TCRdb's copy has only in-frame clones and lacks some. The sample holds approximately 22,000 clones, roughly 89% seen once. The sample in question was peripheral blood, obtained before any cancer treatment. These receptors came from a male donor aged 60 or over with stage I squamous cell lung carcinoma.

The chain links TRBV4-3 to TRBJ1-5, with a weak D call TRBD1 (5 bases). The V gene lost 1 base and the J gene lost 16 bases, with 17 bases spanning the gap. This CDR3 has 13 residues. Germline CDR1 and CDR2: LGHNA and YSLEER. CDR3 nucleotide sequence: TGCGCCAGCAGCCAAGGACAGTACAGACCTAAACATTTT. Amino acid sequence: CASSQGQYRPKHF.

The genes are TRBV18 and TRBJ2-5; D is perhaps TRBD1 (5 bases). Germline V lookup: CDR1 KGHSH, CDR2 LQKENI. V lost 6 bases and J lost 5, with 13 bases in between. This CDR3 region has 13 residues. CDR3 DNA: TGTGCCAGCTCGCGTGGGGCAGGGGAGACCCAGTACTTC. Amino acid sequence: CASSRGAGETQYF. Complete variable domain (other parts from reference TRBV18 and TRBJ2-5): NAGVMQNPRHLVRRRGQEARLRCSPMKGHSHVYWYRQLPEEGLKFMVYLQKENIIDESGMPKERFSAEFPKEGPSILRIQQVVRGDSAAYFCASSRGAGETQYFGPGTRLLVL.

This sequence joins TRBV19 and TRBJ1-2; 8 bases line up with TRBD1. CDR3 length: 15 amino acids. V trimming: 6 bases; J trimming: 3 bases; junction bases outside the gene matches: 9. Germline V gene sequence: CDR1 LNHDA, CDR2 SQIVND (reference sequence). This CDR3 is CASRTIQGGDYGYTF. The CDR3 coding sequence is TGTGCCAGTAGGACCATACAGGGGGGAGACTATGGCTACACCTTC.

The chain joins TRBV6-5 to TRBJ2-1, with D tentatively TRBD2 (6 bases). The V gene's germline CDR1 is MNHEY and CDR2 SVGAGI. CDR3 length equals 15 residues. Trimming left V 2 bases short and J 6 bases short, with 14 bases between. The CDR3 nucleotides are TGTGCCAGCAGTTACGCGGAGGGTGGGTCCAATGAGCAGTTCTTC. Amino acids: CASSYAEGGSNEQFF.

The chain links TRBV5-1 to TRBJ2-3; D might be TRBD2 (5 bases). The CDR3 sequence is 17 residues long. Germline lookup yields CDR1 SGHRS and CDR2 YFSETQ. Trimming removed 6 bases from V and 0 bases from J, with 20 bases in between. As DNA, the CDR3 is TGCGCCAGCATGAGGACGGGATCTAGAGAAAGCACAGATACGCAGTATTTT. This codes for CASMRTGSRESTDTQYF.

Regarding this clone: The junction departs from germline at one end; a sequencing error may be responsible. V gene TRBV11-2 combines with J gene TRBJ1-2, with 7 bases aligning to TRBD1. Looked up from germline, CDR1 is SGHAT and CDR2 is FQNNGV. The length of the CDR3 is 14 residues. CDR3 loop: CASSLDRTNYDYTF. CDR3 in DNA: TGTGCCAGCAGCTTGGACAGGACTAACTATGACTACACCTTC.

V usage is TRBV12-5 and J usage is TRBJ1-1; no definite D call. V was clipped by 7 bases and J by 3 bases, with 12 bases between them. The CDR3 extends over 13 amino acids. Germline V lookup: CDR1 LGHNT, CDR2 FRNRAP. The DNA for the CDR3 is TGTGCTAGTGCCCCCCCGTTTTACACTGAAGCTTTCTTT. As protein: CASAPPFYTEAFF.

This rearrangement joins TRBV19 to TRBJ1-2; weak D call: TRBD1 (5 bases). The V gene's germline CDR1 is LNHDA and CDR2 SQIVND (reference sequence). The CDR3 runs 15 residues. V shed 1 base and J shed 4 bases, with 13 bases lying between them. CDR3 nucleotide sequence: TGTGCCAGTAGTATAGTCCAGGGCCAATTCTATGGCTACACCTTC. The encoded protein is CASSIVQGQFYGYTF.

V is TRBV30 and J is TRBJ2-7; the D gene could be TRBD1 or TRBD2 (6 bases each). Trimming removed 2 bases from V and 4 bases from J, with 15 bases in between. The CDR3 has 14 amino acids. In germline, CDR1 is GTSNPN, CDR2 SVGIG (reference sequence). CDR3 residues: CAWSPGGGRYEQYF. CDR3 in DNA: TGTGCCTGGAGTCCCGGAGGGGGGCGTTACGAGCAGTACTTC.

The V call is TRBV5-4, the J call TRBJ1-1, with TRBD1 as a possible D gene (5 bases). V gave up 5 bases and J gave up 1 base, with 15 bases separating them. In germline, CDR1 is SGHNT, CDR2 YYREEE (reference sequence). The CDR3 loop spans 15 amino acids. In nucleotides, the CDR3 is TGTGCCAGCAGTCCAGCCTTAACAGGGAACACTGAAGCTTTCTTT. Residues: CASSPALTGNTEAFF.

V and J are TRBV30 and TRBJ1-5; 10 bases line up with TRBD1. After removal of 5 bases from V and 3 bases from J, the junction contained 1 base not matched to a gene. This CDR3 contains 13 residues. CDR1 and CDR2 from the germline V gene are GTSNPN and SVGIG (reference sequence). The CDR3: CAWGTGDNQPQHF. The DNA for the CDR3 is TGTGCCTGGGGGACAGGGGACAATCAGCCCCAGCATTTT. The entire variable domain, with the rest obtained from reference TRBV30 and TRBJ1-5, is as follows: SQTIHQWPATLVQPVGSPLSLECTVEGTSNPNLYWYRQAAGRGLQLLFYSVGIGQISSEVPQNLSASRPQDRQFILSSKKLLLSDSGFYLCAWGTGDNQPQHFGDGTRLSIL.

The chain is built from TRBV19 and TRBJ1-4; no firm D call. Trimming stripped 5 bases from V and 8 bases from J, with 9 bases between. Germline V lookup: CDR1 LNHDA, CDR2 SQIVND (reference sequence). The CDR3 is made up of 12 amino acids. The CDR3 is CASSLRKEKLFF. CDR3 coding DNA: TGTGCCAGTAGTTTAAGGAAGGAAAAACTGTTTTTT. Looking up the rest from reference TRBV19 and TRBJ1-4 gives the full variable domain: DGGITQSPKYLFRKEGQNVTLSCEQNLNHDAMYWYRQDPGQGLRLIYYSQIVNDFQKGDIAEGYSVSREKKESFPLTVTSAQKNPTAFYLCASSLRKEKLFFGSGTQLSVL.

The V call is TRBV19, the J call TRBJ2-7; D is undetermined. V shed 5 bases and J shed 0 bases, with 5 bases lying between them. The CDR3 runs 12 residues. CDR1 is LNHDA, CDR2 SQIVND, per germline (reference sequence). CDR3 sequence reads: CASSPGSYEQYF. The CDR3 coding sequence is TGTGCCAGTAGTCCTGGCTCCTACGAGCAGTACTTC.

The genes are TRBV29-1 and TRBJ1-1, with no clear D. V was clipped by 3 bases and J by 3 bases, with 11 bases between them. Germline V gene data show CDR1 as SQVTM and CDR2 as ANQGSEA. The CDR3 covers 13 residues. CDR3 in DNA: TGCAGCGTTGACTTTAACAGACACACTGAAGCTTTCTTT. Its protein product is CSVDFNRHTEAFF.

V is TRBV2 and J is TRBJ2-7, with 7 bases that match TRBD2. This CDR3 has 14 amino acids. CDR1 is SNHLY and CDR2 is FYNNEI in the germline V gene. Losses at the gene ends were 9 bases for V and 1 base for J; bases not matched to a gene: 9. The CDR3 region has the DNA TGTGCCAGGGGGGGGATGGGCCTATCCTACGAGCAGTACTTC. It codes for CARGGMGLSYEQYF.

As DNA, the CDR3 is TGCGCCAGCAGCCAAATTTACTATAGCAATCAGCCCCAGCATTTT. This translates into CASSQIYYSNQPQHF. This chain joins TRBV4-1 and TRBJ1-5; no definite D call. The V gene's germline CDR1 is MGHRA and CDR2 YSYEKL. The CDR3 contains 15 residues. V lost 2 bases to trimming and J lost 0 bases, with 8 bases between them.

This clone has a single count. This chain connects TRBV6-5 to TRBJ1-2; 9 bases fit TRBD1. In germline, CDR1 is MNHEY, CDR2 SVGAGI. The trim removed 3 bases at V and 4 bases at J, leaving 9 bases unmatched. The CDR3 has 16 residues. CDR3 amino acids: CASSYLRTGGGYGYTF. The CDR3 DNA follows: TGTGCCAGCAGTTATCTTAGAACAGGGGGCGGCTATGGCTACACCTTC.